The next 21 T cell receptor beta chains were all read from a single sample in a study of PD-L1 blockade in urothelial cancer. Time point meaning: pretreatment peripheral blood. TCRdb keeps only in-frame clones here, not all; method: immunoSEQ multiplex PCR. The sample has 50,000 to 55,000 clones, roughly 84% seen once; the top ten hold 1% to 1.5%. Material: PBMCs, obtained around atezolizumab (anti-PD-L1) treatment. Every receptor here comes from a man aged 45-65 years with urothelial cancer.

This clone appeared once. The V and J genes are TRBV5-6 and TRBJ2-3; TRBD2 matches 14 bases. The CDR3 has 19 residues. Unmatched junction bases numbered 11, after V lost 4 bases and J lost 1 base. Germline CDR1 SGHDT, CDR2 YYEEEE. This CDR3 is CASSQDMGLAGVGTDTQYF. The DNA for the CDR3 is TGTGCCAGCAGCCAGGACATGGGACTAGCGGGAGTCGGCACAGATACGCAGTATTTT.

This chain connects TRBV4-1 to TRBJ1-4, with D uncertain. V lost 1 base and J lost 3, with 9 bases in between. The germline gives CDR1 MGHRA, CDR2 YSYEKL. The CDR3 contains 15 residues. The CDR3 DNA follows: TGCGCCAGCAGCCAAGGACACCAATCTAATGAAAAACTGTTTTTT. Translation gives CASSQGHQSNEKLFF.

J is TRBJ1-4 and V is TRBV7-9, with D perhaps matching TRBD1 (5 bases). V lost 3 bases to trimming and J lost 7 bases, with 12 bases between them. The CDR3 has 14 amino acids. Per germline, CDR1 SEHNR and CDR2 FQNEAQ (reference sequence). The CDR3 DNA reads TGTGCCAGCAGCTTGGGGGGGGAGTTTGAAAAACTGTTTTTT. This codes for CASSLGGEFEKLFF.

The chain employs TRBV2 and TRBJ2-2; 7 positions match TRBD1. The germline V gene encodes CDR1 SNHLY and CDR2 FYNNEI. The CDR3 runs to 15 residues. The J segment lost 0 bases and the V segment lost 6 bases, leaving 4 bases of the junction unmatched. The chain's CDR3 is CASSETGSNTGELFF. CDR3 DNA: TGTGCCAGCAGCGAGACAGGGTCGAACACCGGGGAGCTGTTTTTT.

The rearrangement links TRBV12-5 to TRBJ2-6; TRBD2 might be the D (5 bases). CDR1 is LGHNT, CDR2 FRNRAP, per germline. Trimming shortened V by 7 bases and J by 0 bases, and 7 bases separated the two germline ends. CDR3 length: 14 residues. CDR3 coding DNA: TGTGCTAGTGCCGACTACTCTGGGGCCAACGTCCTGACTTTC. Its translation: CASADYSGANVLTF.

The V and J genes are TRBV28 and TRBJ2-2; 7 bases agree with TRBD2. This CDR3 is 15 amino acids long. Germline V gene sequence: CDR1 MDHEN, CDR2 SYDVKM. With 6 bases clipped from V and 5 bases from J, the junction kept 9 bases outside the gene matches. CDR3 sequence: CASSRRGVGTGELFF. The CDR3, as DNA: TGTGCCAGCAGCCGCCGGGGGGTCGGAACCGGGGAGCTGTTTTTT. The full variable domain, rest sourced from reference TRBV28 and TRBJ2-2, is DVKVTQSSRYLVKRTGEKVFLECVQDMDHENMFWYRQDPGLGLRLIYFSYDVKMKEKGDIPEGYSVSREKKERFSLILESASTNQTSMYLCASSRRGVGTGELFFGEGSRLTVL.

The chain recombines TRBV4-1 with TRBJ1-1; D ambiguous. Germline V CDR1 and CDR2: MGHRA, YSYEKL. There are 16 residues in the CDR3. Trimming cost V 4 bases and J 5 bases, with 20 bases left between them. CDR3 nucleotides: TGCGCCAGCAGCCCACCAAACTATAAGGCGAGAACTGAAGCTTTCTTT. Its protein product is CASSPPNYKARTEAFF.

This chain connects TRBV30 to TRBJ2-1; no clear D. Trimming pared 1 base from V and 6 bases from J, leaving 16 bases between. Germline V gene lookup returns CDR1 GTSNPN and CDR2 SVGIG (reference sequence). The CDR3 spans 15 residues. The DNA of the CDR3 is TGTGCCTGGAGTGAAAGTTCGTCCAGTCTCAATGAGCAGTTCTTC. It specifies CAWSESSSSLNEQFF.

V is TRBV19 and J is TRBJ1-5; D is possibly TRBD1 (5 bases). V dropped 7 bases and J dropped 4 bases, with 20 bases sitting between them. CDR1 and CDR2 from the germline V gene are LNHDA and SQIVND (reference sequence). The CDR3 is made up of 16 amino acids. This CDR3 is CASTDKQTGSNQPQHF. CDR3 nucleotides: TGTGCCAGTACGGACAAACAAACAGGTTCGAATCAGCCCCAGCATTTT.

The rearrangement joins TRBV6-6 to TRBJ2-6; D is perhaps TRBD1 (6 bases). The CDR3 extends over 14 amino acids. Per the germline V gene, CDR1 is MNHNY and CDR2 is SVGAGI (reference sequence). As DNA, the CDR3 is TGTGCTTTAGGGGGACCGTCCGGGGCCAACGTCCTGACTTTC. As protein: CALGGPSGANVLTF.

The chain is built from TRBV6-5 and TRBJ2-1; 8 nucleotides match TRBD2. Per the germline V gene, CDR1 is MNHEY and CDR2 is SVGAGI. There are 15 residues in the CDR3. The V segment lost 0 bases and the J segment 8 bases; nucleotides outside the gene matches: 6. CDR3 bases: TGTGCCAGCAGTTACTCTCCCGGGGGGGCCTATGAGCAGTTCTTC. Residues: CASSYSPGGAYEQFF.

V gene TRBV7-2 combines with J gene TRBJ2-3, with TRBD2 matching over 8 bases. V lost 5 bases, J lost 0 bases, and 7 bases stayed unmatched. The CDR3 runs to 16 residues. Germline V gene lookup returns CDR1 SGHTA and CDR2 FQGNSA. CDR3 DNA sequence: TGTGCCAGCAGCGTCTTAGCGGGAAGTAGCACAGATACGCAGTATTTT. This sequence encodes CASSVLAGSSTDTQYF.

V gene TRBV10-3 combines with J gene TRBJ1-2, with 8 bases identical to TRBD1. Losses at the gene ends were 6 bases for V and 8 bases for J; bases not matched to a gene: 14. There are 15 residues in the CDR3. Germline-derived CDR1 and CDR2 are ENHRY and SYGVKD. CDR3 protein: CAIRDRGGQDKGYTF. CDR3 sequence (DNA): TGTGCCATCAGGGATCGAGGGGGACAGGATAAAGGCTACACCTTC.

In this sample, this clone turned up a few times. This CDR3 is CASREDSSYNSPLHF. CDR3 nucleotides: TGTGCCAGTAGGGAGGACAGCTCCTATAATTCACCCCTCCACTTT. The gene calls are TRBV19 and TRBJ1-6; D might be TRBD1 (6 bases). CDR3 length: 15 amino acids. V was shortened by 6 bases and J by 0 bases, with 9 bases between the two germline ends. Germline V gene sequence: CDR1 LNHDA, CDR2 SQIVND (reference sequence).

This chain connects TRBV19 to TRBJ1-3, with D possibly matching TRBD1 (6 bases). This CDR3 region has 14 residues. Germline lookup yields CDR1 LNHDA and CDR2 SQIVND (reference sequence). Between the trimmed V and J ends, which lost 10 bases and 5 bases, there was a span of 18 bases. Written as DNA, the CDR3 is TGTGCCACCATTCCAGGACAGTACAGAAACACCATATATTTT. This sequence encodes CATIPGQYRNTIYF.

The J gene is TRBJ2-3, the V gene TRBV7-2; 7 bases agree with TRBD1. The V gene's germline CDR1 is SGHTA and CDR2 FQGNSA. V shed 3 bases, J shed 1 base, and the junction held 10 bases outside the gene matches. The CDR3 is 17 residues long. The CDR3 protein is CASSFPKTGWGTDTQYF. CDR3 nucleotides: TGTGCCAGCAGCTTCCCCAAGACAGGGTGGGGCACAGATACGCAGTATTTT.

The chain recombines TRBV12-2 with TRBJ1-2; the table's D gene call, TRBD1, was not cross checked with the DNA. TRBV12-2 is an annotated pseudogene. CDR3 size: 17 residues. CDR3: CASRVKGQGSSNYGYTF. Written as DNA, the CDR3 is TGTGCAAGTCGCGTTAAGGGACAGGGTTCGTCTAACTATGGCTACACCTTC.

The chain couples TRBV9 to TRBJ2-1; 7 nucleotides align to TRBD1. The trim removed 3 bases at V and 7 bases at J, leaving 4 bases unmatched. Germline assignment: CDR1 SGDLS and CDR2 YYNGEE. The CDR3 spans 13 residues. The DNA for the CDR3 is TGTGCCAGCAGCGAGGGGGCGCGGAATGAGCAGTTCTTC. This gives the protein CASSEGARNEQFF. The variable domain in full, completed from reference TRBV9 and TRBJ2-1, reads DSGVTQTPKHLITATGQRVTLRCSPRSGDLSVYWYQQSLDQGLQFLIQYYNGEERAKGNILERFSAQQFPDLHSELNLSSLELGDSALYFCASSEGARNEQFFGPGTRLTVL.

The genes are TRBV12-5 and TRBJ1-4; D unclear. The CDR3 consists of 13 residues. V was pared by 1 base and J by 5 bases, with 5 bases between. CDR1 is LGHNT and CDR2 is FRNRAP in the germline V gene. In nucleotides, the CDR3 is TGTGCTAGTGGTTTGGGTCAAAATGAAAAACTGTTTTTT. Translating gives CASGLGQNEKLFF.

This chain uses TRBV9 with TRBJ1-5, with 7 bases lining up with TRBD1. The length of the CDR3 is 15 residues. Germline V CDR1 and CDR2: SGDLS, YYNGEE. V was clipped by 4 bases and J by 0 bases; unmatched bases: 4. CDR3 sequence reads: CASSPGGNSNQPQHF. CDR3 sequence (DNA): TGTGCCAGCAGCCCAGGGGGGAATAGCAATCAGCCCCAGCATTTT.

This clone was picked up a small number of times. CDR3 amino acids: CASRGRGVGNEQFF. DNA of the CDR3: TGCGCCAGCAGAGGGCGGGGGGTTGGGAATGAGCAGTTCTTC. V and J are TRBV5-1 and TRBJ2-1, with TRBD2 identical over 8 bases. In germline, CDR1 is SGHRS, CDR2 YFSETQ. J gave up 7 bases and V 5 bases, and 8 bases lay outside the gene matches. The CDR3 is made up of 14 amino acids.